This TCR beta chain was observed in a study of monozygotic twins with cystic fibrosis. Findings of the study overall: Monozygotic CF twin pairs shared significantly more nucleotide-identical clonotypes than unrelated CF individuals did. Co-twins had the most similar V usage for 13 of 16 pairs, J for 8.

Details on this clone: Its antigen remains unknown.

Clones were read by immunoSEQ multiplex PCR, and TCRdb kept only the in-frame ones, dropping some. The sample carries 15,000 or so clones, about 88% recorded once. The sequenced sample was blood. The origin of this receptor is a boy aged 10-17 years with cystic fibrosis.

The CDR3 DNA is TGTGCCAGCAGCACCCCGGTCGCCCGGGAGACCCAGTACTTC. Its translation: CASSTPVARETQYF. The rearrangement joins TRBV7-9 to TRBJ2-5, with unresolved D. CDR3 size: 14 residues. CDR1 is SEHNR and CDR2 is FQNEAQ in the germline V gene (reference sequence). The V gene lost 5 bases and the J gene lost 5 bases, with 15 bases spanning the gap.